This T cell receptor (beta chain) was captured by sequencing in a study of shared clonotypes between healthy human individuals. Worth noting for this clone: As yet, its antigen is unknown. A junction end diverges from the germline sequence, so it may reflect a read error.

The study, taken as a whole, reports: The genetic and exposure-history diversity represented was limited by few donors. It was anticipated that sequencing depth would influence how many clonotypes donors shared. The sole specimen, blood, was sampled, and tissue repertoires likely differ.

The germline V gene has CDR1 SQVTM and CDR2 ANQGSEA. The CDR3 sequence is 13 residues long. It was across several immunoSEQ plates that each subset's genomic DNA was evenly split. The protocol was immunoSEQ multiplex PCR, while the TCRdb copy is restricted to in-frame clones and leaves out a portion. The data show about 490,000 clones, over 65% seen once. This receptor was obtained from a woman in her thirties or forties in good health. Some clones in this sample may be carry-over from other donors' samples. Sample: PBMCs. The rearrangement links TRBV29-1 to TRBJ2-7; TRBD1 aligns across 12 bases. CDR3 coding DNA: TGCAGCGTAGGGACAGGGGGCTCCCACGAGCAGTACTTC. Protein product: CSVGTGGSHEQYF.